This T cell receptor beta chain was captured in a study of cytotoxic CD8 clonotypes in ibrutinib-treated CLL. Across the study: Sequenced samples delivered averages of 270,000 or so productive templates and more than 75,000 productive rearrangements.

Generated by immunoSEQ multiplex PCR, the TCRdb table keeps only in-frame clones and is missing some. The data show 140,000 to 150,000 clones, approximately 80% seen once. This clone was detected ten times or more. Its matching antigen is unknown. The CDR3 runs 13 residues. Germline CDR1 is MNHEY and CDR2 is SVGAGI. V was trimmed by 4 bases and J by 6 bases, leaving 9 bases between them. Whole-study results and caveats: Clonality (at baseline) was higher than in age-matched healthy donors and tracked circulating CD8+ T-cell counts. With treatment, public clonotypes, which were uncommon, either contracted or remained stable.

Sequenced here: PBMCs, sampled after 24 months of ibrutinib treatment. The chain has TRBV6-5 and TRBJ2-2, with a weak D call TRBD2 (6 bases). The sequence was obtained from a human donor with chronic lymphocytic leukemia. Written as DNA, the CDR3 is TGTGCCAGCAGTTCGGAGGGCGCCGGGGAGCTGTTTTTT. This encodes CASSSEGAGELFF.